This T cell receptor beta chain is from a study of blood T cell repertoires in COVID-19. In the study overall: From the United States, Italy and Spain came samples of acute and convalescent COVID-19.

Membership in each cohort depended on participant-reported clinical history. Each exposed participant met a COVID-19 case in the 2 weeks preceding study entry. The V end was cut by 6 bases, the J end by 4 bases, with 10 bases between. The CDR3 sequence is 13 residues long. Germline V gene lookup returns CDR1 SNHLY and CDR2 FYNNEI. Original handling: Reference gene primer amplification gave nucleated cell count estimates. Clones were sequenced by immunoSEQ multiplex PCR, and TCRdb holds only the in-frame ones, with some missing. The DNA was the basis for D and trimming; V, J and clone size are from that table. This sample has about 270,000 clones, with approximately 90% found just once.

The sequencing input was PBMCs or T cells enriched from blood (not recorded which). This chain connects TRBV2 to TRBJ1-5; TRBD1 might be the D (6 bases). This TCR was recovered from a man aged 40-55 years who had been exposed to COVID-19. In nucleotides, the CDR3 is TGTGCCAGCAGGGACACAGGGAATCAGCCCCAGCATTTT. Residues: CASRDTGNQPQHF.